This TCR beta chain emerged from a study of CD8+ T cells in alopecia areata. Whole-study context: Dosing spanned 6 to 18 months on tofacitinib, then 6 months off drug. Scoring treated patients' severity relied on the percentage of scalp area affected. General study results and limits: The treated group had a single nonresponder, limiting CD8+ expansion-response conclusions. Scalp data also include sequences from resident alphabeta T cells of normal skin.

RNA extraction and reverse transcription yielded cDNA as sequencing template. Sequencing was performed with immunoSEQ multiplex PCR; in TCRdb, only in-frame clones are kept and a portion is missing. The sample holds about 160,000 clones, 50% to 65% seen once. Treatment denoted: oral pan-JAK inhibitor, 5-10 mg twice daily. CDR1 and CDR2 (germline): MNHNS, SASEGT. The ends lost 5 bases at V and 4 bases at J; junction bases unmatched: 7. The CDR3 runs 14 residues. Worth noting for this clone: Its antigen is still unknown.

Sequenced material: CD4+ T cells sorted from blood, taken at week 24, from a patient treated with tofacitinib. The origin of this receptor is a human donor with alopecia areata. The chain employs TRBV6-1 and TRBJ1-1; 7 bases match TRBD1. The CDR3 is CASSTTGEGTEAFF. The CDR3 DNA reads TGTGCCAGCAGTACAACAGGGGAGGGCACTGAAGCTTTCTTT.